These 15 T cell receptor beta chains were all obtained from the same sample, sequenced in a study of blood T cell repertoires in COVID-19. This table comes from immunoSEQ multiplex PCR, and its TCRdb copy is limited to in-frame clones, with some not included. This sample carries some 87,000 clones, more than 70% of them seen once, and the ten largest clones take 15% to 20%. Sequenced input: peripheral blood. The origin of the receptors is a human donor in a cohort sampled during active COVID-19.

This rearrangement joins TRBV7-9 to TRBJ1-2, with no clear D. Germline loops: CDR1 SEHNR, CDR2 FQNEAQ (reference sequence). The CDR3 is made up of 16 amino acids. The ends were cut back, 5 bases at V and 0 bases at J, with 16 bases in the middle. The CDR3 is CASSPTSGETNYGYTF. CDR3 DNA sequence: TGTGCCAGCAGCCCTACTTCCGGGGAAACTAACTATGGCTACACCTTC.

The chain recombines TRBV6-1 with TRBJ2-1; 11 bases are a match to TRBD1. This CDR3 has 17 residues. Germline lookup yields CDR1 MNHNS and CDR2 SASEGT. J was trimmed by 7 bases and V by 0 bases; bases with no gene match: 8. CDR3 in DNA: TGTGCCAGCAGTGAAGCATACAGGACAGGGGGCGGAAATGAGCAGTTCTTC. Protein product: CASSEAYRTGGGNEQFF.

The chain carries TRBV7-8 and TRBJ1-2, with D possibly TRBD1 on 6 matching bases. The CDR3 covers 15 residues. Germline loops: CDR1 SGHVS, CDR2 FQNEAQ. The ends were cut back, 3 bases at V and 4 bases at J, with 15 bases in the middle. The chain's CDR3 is CASSLGGGGSYGYTF. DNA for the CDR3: TGTGCCAGCAGCTTGGGGGGGGGCGGTAGCTATGGCTACACCTTC.

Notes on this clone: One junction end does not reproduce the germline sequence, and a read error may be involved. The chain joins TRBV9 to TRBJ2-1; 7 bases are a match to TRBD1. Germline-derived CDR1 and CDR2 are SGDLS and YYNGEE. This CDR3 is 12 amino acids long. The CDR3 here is CASSVGGDRALF. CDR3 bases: TGTGCCAGCAGCGTAGGAGGAGACAGGGCGCTCTTC.

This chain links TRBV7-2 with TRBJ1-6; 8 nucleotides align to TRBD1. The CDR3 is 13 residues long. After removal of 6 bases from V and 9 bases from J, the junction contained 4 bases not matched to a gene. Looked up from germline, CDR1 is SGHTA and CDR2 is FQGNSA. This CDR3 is CASRQDRGSPLHF. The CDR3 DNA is TGTGCCAGCAGACAAGACAGGGGTTCACCCCTCCACTTT.

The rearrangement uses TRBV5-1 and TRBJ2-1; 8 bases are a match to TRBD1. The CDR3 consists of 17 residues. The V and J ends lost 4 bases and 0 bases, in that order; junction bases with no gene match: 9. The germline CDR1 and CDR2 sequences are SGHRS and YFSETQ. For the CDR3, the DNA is TGCGCCAGCAGCCCTGGACAGGGCCCGATCTCCTACAATGAGCAGTTCTTC. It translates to CASSPGQGPISYNEQFF.

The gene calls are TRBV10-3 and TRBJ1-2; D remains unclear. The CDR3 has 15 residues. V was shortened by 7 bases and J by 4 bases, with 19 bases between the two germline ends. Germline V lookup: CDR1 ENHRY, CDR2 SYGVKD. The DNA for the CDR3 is TGTGCCATCACCTCAAAGAAAGAGGGCTTCTATGGCTACACCTTC. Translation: CAITSKKEGFYGYTF.

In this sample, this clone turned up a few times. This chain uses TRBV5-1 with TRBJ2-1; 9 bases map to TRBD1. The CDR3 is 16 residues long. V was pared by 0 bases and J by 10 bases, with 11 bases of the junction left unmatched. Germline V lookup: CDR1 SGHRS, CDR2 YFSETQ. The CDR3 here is CASSLGFVQGAGEQFF. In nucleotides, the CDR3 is TGCGCCAGCAGCTTGGGTTTTGTACAGGGGGCCGGAGAGCAGTTCTTC.

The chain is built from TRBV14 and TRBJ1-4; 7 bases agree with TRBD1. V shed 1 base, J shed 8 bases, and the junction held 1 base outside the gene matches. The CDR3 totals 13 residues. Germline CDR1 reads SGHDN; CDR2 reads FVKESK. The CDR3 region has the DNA TGTGCCAGCAGCCAAGGGGACAGCGAAAAACTGTTTTTT. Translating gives CASSQGDSEKLFF.

As DNA, the CDR3 is TGCGCCAGCAGCCAAGATGGACAGGGACTTGAAAAACTGTTTTTT. Translated: CASSQDGQGLEKLFF. The gene calls are TRBV4-3 and TRBJ1-4; 8 nucleotides agree with TRBD1. The germline V gene encodes CDR1 LGHNA and CDR2 YSLEER. With 0 bases clipped from V and 7 bases from J, the junction kept 4 bases outside the gene matches. CDR3 length: 15 residues.

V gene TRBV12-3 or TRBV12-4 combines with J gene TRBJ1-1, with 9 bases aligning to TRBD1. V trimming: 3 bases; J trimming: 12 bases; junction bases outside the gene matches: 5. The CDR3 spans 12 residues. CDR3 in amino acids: CASSFDRGFSFF. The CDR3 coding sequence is TGTGCCAGCAGTTTTGACAGGGGGTTCTCTTTCTTT.

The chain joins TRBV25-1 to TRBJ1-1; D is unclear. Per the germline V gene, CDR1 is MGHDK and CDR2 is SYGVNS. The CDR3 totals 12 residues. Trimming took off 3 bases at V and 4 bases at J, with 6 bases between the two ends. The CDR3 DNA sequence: TGTGCCAGCAGTGACCCGGGCACTGAAGCTTTCTTT. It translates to CASSDPGTEAFF. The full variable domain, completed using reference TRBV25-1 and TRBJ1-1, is EADIYQTPRYLVIGTGKKITLECSQTMGHDKMYWYQQDPGMELHLIHYSYGVNSTEKGDLSSESTVSRIRTEHFPLTLESARPSHTSQYLCASSDPGTEAFFGQGTRLTVV.

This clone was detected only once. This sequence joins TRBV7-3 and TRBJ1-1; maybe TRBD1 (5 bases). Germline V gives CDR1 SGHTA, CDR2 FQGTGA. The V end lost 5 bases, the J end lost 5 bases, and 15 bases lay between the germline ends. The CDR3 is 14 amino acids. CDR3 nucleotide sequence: TGTGCCAGCAGCCTGTCTAGGGGAAGTACTGAAGCTTTCTTT. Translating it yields CASSLSRGSTEAFF.

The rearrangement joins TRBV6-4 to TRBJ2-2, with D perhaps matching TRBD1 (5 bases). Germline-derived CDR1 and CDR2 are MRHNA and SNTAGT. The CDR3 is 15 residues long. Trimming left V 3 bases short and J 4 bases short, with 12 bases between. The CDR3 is CASSEQASGTGELFF. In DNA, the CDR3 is TGTGCCAGCAGTGAACAGGCCTCCGGCACCGGGGAGCTGTTTTTT.

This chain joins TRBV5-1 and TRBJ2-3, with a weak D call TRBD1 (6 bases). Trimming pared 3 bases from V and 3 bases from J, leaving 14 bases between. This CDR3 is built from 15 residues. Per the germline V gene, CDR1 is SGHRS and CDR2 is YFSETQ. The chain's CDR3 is CASSSRQVGTDTQYF. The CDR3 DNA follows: TGCGCCAGCAGCTCACGACAGGTGGGGACAGATACGCAGTATTTT.